A selection of T cell receptor beta chains follows, all from one sample in a study of memory CD4+ T cells and cytomegalovirus serostatus. The table came from immunoSEQ multiplex PCR; TCRdb's copy has only in-frame clones and leaves some out. Among more than 35,000 clones, around 79% were seen once, and the ten largest hold over 4.5%. The sequenced material came from memory CD4+ T cells from blood. Receptors were obtained from an adult in good health and CMV-seropositive. CDR3s include the opening cysteine and the closing phenylalanine or tryptophan. Each record gives: V gene, clone size, J gene, D gene, CDR3 DNA, CDR3 protein. The D gene is left open where the match is weak. Clone size, where shown, is once, few, many, or a class for clones that have expanded.

TRBV28	.	TRBJ2-7	TRBD2	TGTGCCACCCGAGGGGCTAGCGGAGACTACGAGCAGTACTTC	CATRGASGDYEQYF
TRBV7-6	.	TRBJ2-1	TRBD2	TGTGCCAGCAGCTTAGCGCTACTAGCGGCATACAATGAGCAGTTCTTC	CASSLALLAAYNEQFF
TRBV4-3	.	TRBJ2-2	TRBD2	TGCGCCAGCAGCCCGCGGGCGGGAGGGCCTACCGGGGAGCTGTTTTTT	CASSPRAGGPTGELFF
TRBV5-5	once	TRBJ2-1	.	TGTGCCAGCATGAGGGAGGCCTACAATGAGCAGTTCTTC	CASMREAYNEQFF
TRBV4-2	.	TRBJ2-7	.	TGTGCCAGCAGCCAAGATACTCGGCAGGAGTTATACGAGCAGTACTTC	CASSQDTRQELYEQYF
TRBV11-1	few	TRBJ1-1	.	TGTGCCAGCAGCTTCGCGAACACTGAAGCTTTCTTT	CASSFANTEAFF
TRBV11-2	.	TRBJ1-2	.	TGTGCCAGCAGCCAGGGCAGGTTCTATGGCTACACCTTC	CASSQGRFYGYTF
TRBV27	.	TRBJ2-3	.	TGTGCCAGCAGGTCAGGGATAGCAGATACGCAGTATTTT	CASRSGIADTQYF
TRBV5-4	once	TRBJ1-1	TRBD1	TGTGCCACCAATCCGGGACAGGGGGAAGCTGAAGCTTTCTTT	CATNPGQGEAEAFF
TRBV5-1	.	TRBJ1-2	.	TGCGCCAGCAGCCCGACGGAAAACTATGGCTACACCTTC	CASSPTENYGYTF
TRBV15	.	TRBJ1-5	.	TGTGCCACCAGCAGAGCCGTGAGGCGGTTCTATAGCAATCAGCCCCAGCATTTT	CATSRAVRRFYSNQPQHF
TRBV14	.	TRBJ1-2	.	TGTGCCAGCAGCCAATCAGGGTTGGCCTACACCTTC	CASSQSGLAYTF
TRBV28	.	TRBJ1-6	.	TGTGCCAGCAGTTTAATCCCCGGTGTATCACCCCTCCACTTT	CASSLIPGVSPLHF
TRBV9	.	TRBJ2-1	TRBD2	TGTGCCAGCAGCGTAGCTAATAGCGGGGGGGCCAATGAGCAGTTCTTC	CASSVANSGGANEQFF
TRBV5-1	.	TRBJ1-4	TRBD1	TGCGCCAGCAGCTCGGATGGGGACAGGGTCAATGAAAAACTGTTTTTT	CASSSDGDRVNEKLFF
TRBV7-6	.	TRBJ2-7	.	TGTGCCAGCAGTAGCGGTCCCTACGAGCAGTACTTC	CASSSGPYEQYF
TRBV7-9	few	TRBJ1-2	.	TGTGCCAGCAGCTTAGAGCGCGGCTACACCTTC	CASSLERGYTF
TRBV6-1	few	TRBJ2-7	.	TGTGCCAGCAGTGTGCGTCGGGCGGCAGACTACGAGCAGTACTTC	CASSVRRAADYEQYF
TRBV10-3	.	TRBJ1-2	.	TGTGCCATCAGTGACTTTAAGACAGGTCCAGGCTACACCTTC	CAISDFKTGPGYTF
TRBV28	.	TRBJ1-4	TRBD1	TGTGCCAGCAGTTTGGCACAGGGGGGAATCAATGAAAAACTGTTTTTT	CASSLAQGGINEKLFF
TRBV6-1	.	TRBJ2-7	.	TGTGCCAGCAGTGAAAGGGCAGGGTCGTCCGGCGAGCAGTACTTC	CASSERAGSSGEQYF
TRBV4-3	.	TRBJ1-5	.	TGCGCCAGCAGCCAAGATGCGGCCGGGTGGAGCAATCAGCCCCAGCATTTT	CASSQDAAGWSNQPQHF
TRBV6-1	.	TRBJ2-7	.	TGTGCCAGCAGTGTGTCGATGAGCTCCTACGAGCAGTACTTC	CASSVSMSSYEQYF
TRBV6-1	.	TRBJ2-5	.	TGTGCCAGCGGCCACCCGCGAGAGACCCAGTACTTC	CASGHPRETQYF
TRBV5-1	.	TRBJ2-7	TRBD2	TGCGCCAGAAAAAGCGGGAGGGAAACTCCCCCCTCCTACGAGCAGTACTTC	CARKSGRETPPSYEQYF
TRBV7-3	once	TRBJ2-1	.	TGTGCCAGCAGCTTAAGTAGGGGGAGGAATGAGCAGTTCTTC	CASSLSRGRNEQFF
TRBV7-2	few	TRBJ2-7	TRBD2	TGTGCCAGCAGCTGGACTAGTACTTATTCCGGCGAGCAGTACTTC	CASSWTSTYSGEQYF
TRBV28	.	TRBJ1-1	.	TGTGCCAGCAGTAGCGGGGGAGAAGCTTTCTTT	CASSSGGEAFF
TRBV9	.	TRBJ2-1	.	TGTGCCAGCAGCCCCTATACGGCCTACAATGAGCAGTTCTTC	CASSPYTAYNEQFF
TRBV5-4	.	TRBJ1-2	.	TGTGCCAGCAGTTGGGGATATGGCTACACCTTC	CASSWGYGYTF
TRBV7-2	few	TRBJ2-1	.	TGTGCCAGCAGCTTAGGTCCTAACAATGAGCAGTTCTTC	CASSLGPNNEQFF
TRBV4-1	.	TRBJ1-3	.	TGCGCCAGCAGCCAAGAGAGGGCGGCCTCTGGAAACACCATATATTTT	CASSQERAASGNTIYF
TRBV11-2	.	TRBJ2-5	.	TGTGCCAGCAGCCCTCGGCGGGAAGAGACCCAGTACTTC	CASSPRREETQYF
TRBV6-6	.	TRBJ1-5	TRBD1	TGTGCCAGCAGAGGGGACAGCCGCAATCAGCCCCAGCATTTT	CASRGDSRNQPQHF
TRBV9	once	TRBJ2-3	TRBD2	TGTGCCAGCAGCACCACTAGCGGGGGCGGGGATACGCAGTATTTT	CASSTTSGGGDTQYF
TRBV11-2	.	TRBJ2-3	.	TGTGCCAGCAGCTTAGATCACGGAGATACGCAGTATTTT	CASSLDHGDTQYF
TRBV4-2	.	TRBJ2-1	.	TGTGCCAGCAGCCAAGATCCGCCCAGGGGTTCCTACAATGAGCAGTTCTTC	CASSQDPPRGSYNEQFF
TRBV27	.	TRBJ2-1	TRBD2	TGTGCCAGCAGCGTACTAGCGGGAGGACCCACCTCCAACTACAATGAGCAGTTCTTC	CASSVLAGGPTSNYNEQFF
TRBV6-5	medium-sized	TRBJ1-2	TRBD1	TGTGCCAGCAGTTCCGGACAGGGATGGAATGGCTACACCTTC	CASSSGQGWNGYTF
TRBV9	.	TRBJ2-5	.	TGTGCCAGCAGCGCCTTCACAGGAGACCAAGAGACCCAGTACTTC	CASSAFTGDQETQYF
TRBV7-8	.	TRBJ2-7	.	TGTGCCAGCAGCTTAGCAGTAGTGAACTACGAGCAGTACTTC	CASSLAVVNYEQYF
TRBV7-2	.	TRBJ1-6	.	TGTGCCAGCAGGTCGTCAGGGATTAATTCACCCCTCCACTTT	CASRSSGINSPLHF
TRBV9	.	TRBJ1-4	.	TGTGCCAGCAGCGTAGGGACAGTAGGTAATGAAAAACTGTTTTTT	CASSVGTVGNEKLFF
TRBV5-6	.	TRBJ2-3	.	TGTGCCAGCAGCTTAGGATCGGAGGATACGCAGTATTTT	CASSLGSEDTQYF
TRBV7-8	.	TRBJ2-3	.	TGTGCCAGCGGCCCCTACAGGGGCACAGATACGCAGTATTTT	CASGPYRGTDTQYF
TRBV4-3	.	TRBJ2-3	.	TGCGCCAGCAGCCAAGATTGGGGGACCCCAGATACGCAGTATTTT	CASSQDWGTPDTQYF
TRBV4-1	.	TRBJ1-4	.	TGCGCCAGCAGCCAAGATAGAGGGCTGTCTAATGAAAAACTGTTTTTT	CASSQDRGLSNEKLFF
TRBV28	.	TRBJ2-7	TRBD1	TGTGCCAGCAGTTCCCCCTGGACAGGGTACTCCGAGCAGTACTTC	CASSSPWTGYSEQYF
TRBV27	.	TRBJ1-1	TRBD1	TGTGCCAGCAGTTTTTTCGGACAGGGTGGAACTGAAGCTTTCTTT	CASSFFGQGGTEAFF
TRBV19	.	TRBJ2-1	.	TGTGCCAGTACCGCTAGGGGGAGGGGGAGCGATGAGCAGTTCTTC	CASTARGRGSDEQFF
TRBV11-2	once	TRBJ2-5	TRBD2	TGTGCCAGCAGCTTAGATCTCCCTAGCGGGAGGGCTCAAGAGACCCAGTACTTC	CASSLDLPSGRAQETQYF
TRBV20-1	.	TRBJ2-5	.	TGCAGTGCTGGATATGTCGAGACCCAGTACTTC	CSAGYVETQYF
TRBV6-1	.	TRBJ2-6	.	TGTGCCAGCAGTGACGACATCCAGAGCGCTGGGGCCAACGTCCTGACTTTC	CASSDDIQSAGANVLTF
TRBV5-1	few	TRBJ2-6	TRBD2	TGCGCCAGCAGCTTGGGGCTAGCGGGACCCTCTGGGGCCAACGTCCTGACTTTC	CASSLGLAGPSGANVLTF
TRBV7-9	.	TRBJ1-2	.	TGTGCCAGCAGCCTTGGAAGAGGAGGAAGCTATGGCTACACCTTC	CASSLGRGGSYGYTF
TRBV29-1	.	TRBJ2-2	.	TGCAGCGTTGAACGGCAGCTGAACACCGGGGAGCTGTTTTTT	CSVERQLNTGELFF
TRBV29-1	.	TRBJ2-2	.	TGCAGCGCCTCCCTGGACTGGAGGGAACACCGGGGAGCTGTTTTT	CSASLDWREHRGAVF
TRBV5-5	.	TRBJ1-2	TRBD1	TGTGCCAGCACCCTACAGGGGATTAGCCTGGGTGGCTACACCTTC	CASTLQGISLGGYTF
TRBV5-1	.	TRBJ1-2	.	TGCGCCAGCAGCGGGACTCAGGGGAATGGCTACACCTTC	CASSGTQGNGYTF